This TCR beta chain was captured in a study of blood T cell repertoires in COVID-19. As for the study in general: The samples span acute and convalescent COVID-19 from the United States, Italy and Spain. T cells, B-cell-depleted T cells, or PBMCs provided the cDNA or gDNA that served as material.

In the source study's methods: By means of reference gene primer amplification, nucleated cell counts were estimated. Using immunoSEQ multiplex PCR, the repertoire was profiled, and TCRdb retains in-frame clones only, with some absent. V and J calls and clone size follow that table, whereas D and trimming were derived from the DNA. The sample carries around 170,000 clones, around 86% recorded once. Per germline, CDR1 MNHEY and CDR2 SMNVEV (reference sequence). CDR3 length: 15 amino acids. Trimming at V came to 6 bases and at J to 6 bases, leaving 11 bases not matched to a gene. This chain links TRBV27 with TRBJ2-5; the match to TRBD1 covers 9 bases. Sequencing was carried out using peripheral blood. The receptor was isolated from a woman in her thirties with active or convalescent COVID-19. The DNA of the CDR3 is TGTGCCAGCAGCAGACAGACAGGGGGGGATAAGACCCAGTACTTC. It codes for CASSRQTGGDKTQYF.